This T cell receptor (beta chain) was recovered during a study of T-cell reconstitution after alpha-beta-depleted transplantation in children. Germline CDR1 and CDR2: SGHKS and YYEKEE (reference sequence). This CDR3 comprises 16 residues. J gave up 2 bases and V 3 bases, and 8 bases lay outside the gene matches. Unique molecular identifiers tagged the TCRbeta library. TCRdb independently ran MiXCR on the PCR reads; one entry per CDR3 protein. Of hundreds of thousands of distinct CDR3 sequences in the sample, approximately 15% were seen once. This clonotype turned up a few times. The sample consisted of PBMCs from the stem cell graft donor, taken from the stem cell graft. V gene TRBV5-5 combines with J gene TRBJ1-1; 9 nucleotides align to TRBD1. The source of this sequence is a human donor who donated a stem cell graft to a child with acute myeloid leukemia. The CDR3, as DNA: TGTGCCAGCAGCTCATCCAGGACAGGGGTTAACACTGAAGCTTTCTTT. Encoded protein: CASSSSRTGVNTEAFF.